This T cell receptor (beta chain) comes out of a study of breast tumors, draining lymph nodes, adjacent tissues. Samples came from axillary lymph nodes draining the breast cancer. Germline V gene lookup returns CDR1 MNHNS and CDR2 SASEGT. The CDR3 covers 16 residues. This clonotype was observed a handful of times. What it recognizes is unknown. Given a much more abundant clone one base away, this may be a read error. Overall study findings and caveats: Luminal-like breast cancer showed significantly higher tumor–nontumor repertoire similarity than basal-like. The data were judged consistent with most tumor T cells coming from lymph node and expanding in tumor. Data only fit, rather than demonstrated, lymph node origin of most tumor T cells.

TCRdb reprocessed the multiplex PCR reads with MiXCR, giving one entry per CDR3 protein. Of about 230,000 distinct CDR3 sequences in the sample, about 30% were seen once. The specimen sequenced was axillary lymph node tissue. The chain links TRBV6-1 to TRBJ1-2; weak D call: TRBD1 (5 bases). The origin of this receptor is a female donor with breast cancer. Some clones in this sample may be carry-over from other donors' samples. CDR3 bases: TGTGCCAGCAGTCAAGCCTGGGCCAGGGCGAACTATGGCTACACCTTC. Its protein product is CASSQAWARANYGYTF.